This T cell receptor beta chain is from a study of blood T cell repertoires in COVID-19. About the research overall: Whether acute or convalescent, the COVID-19 samples came from the United States, Italy and Spain.

This clone has more than one count but fewer than ten. J was trimmed by 8 bases and V by 0 bases; bases with no gene match: 5. This CDR3 comprises 14 residues. Germline CDR1 and CDR2: LNHNV and YYDKDF (reference sequence). Original methodology: For nucleated cells, counts were estimated from reference gene primer amplification. Method: immunoSEQ multiplex PCR; TCRdb's copy keeps in-frame clones and lacks some. The DNA gave D and trimming, while V, J and clone size come from that table. The sample records about 230,000 clones, around 83% being singletons. This chain uses TRBV15 with TRBJ1-1; 8 nucleotides line up with TRBD1. Source material: peripheral blood. The sequence derives from a man in his forties or fifties who had recovered from COVID-19. The DNA of the CDR3 is TGTGCCACCAGCAGAGAAGTTGGACAGGGAGAAGCTTTCTTT. Protein sequence: CATSREVGQGEAFF.